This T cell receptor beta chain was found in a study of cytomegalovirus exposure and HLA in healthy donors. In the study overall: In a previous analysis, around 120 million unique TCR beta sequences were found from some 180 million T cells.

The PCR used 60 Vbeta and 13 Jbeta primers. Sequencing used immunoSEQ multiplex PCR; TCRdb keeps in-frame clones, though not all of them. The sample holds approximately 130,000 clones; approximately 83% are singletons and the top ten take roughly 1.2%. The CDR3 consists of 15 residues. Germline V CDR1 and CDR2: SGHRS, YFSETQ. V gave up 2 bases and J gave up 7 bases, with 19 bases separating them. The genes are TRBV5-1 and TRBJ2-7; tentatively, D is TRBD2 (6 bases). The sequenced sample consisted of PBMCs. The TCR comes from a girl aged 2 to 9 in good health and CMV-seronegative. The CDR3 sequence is CASSLNTGELREQYF. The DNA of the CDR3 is TGCGCCAGCAGCTTAAATACGGGAGAGCTAAGGGAGCAGTACTTC.